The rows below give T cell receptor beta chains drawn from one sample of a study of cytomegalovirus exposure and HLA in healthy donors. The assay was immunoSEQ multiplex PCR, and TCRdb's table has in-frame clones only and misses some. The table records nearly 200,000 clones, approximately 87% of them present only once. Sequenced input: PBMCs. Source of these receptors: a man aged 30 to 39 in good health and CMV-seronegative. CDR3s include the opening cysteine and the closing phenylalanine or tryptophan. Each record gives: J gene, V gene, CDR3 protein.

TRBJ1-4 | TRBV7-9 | CSSSVRDRGLEKLFF
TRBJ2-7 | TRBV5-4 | CASSDGLQDYEQYF
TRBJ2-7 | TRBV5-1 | CASSLGQGARVEQYF
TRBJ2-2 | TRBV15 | CATSRGLAGINTGELFF
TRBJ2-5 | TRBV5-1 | CASSWDMEQYF
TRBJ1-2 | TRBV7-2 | CASSASNANYGYTF
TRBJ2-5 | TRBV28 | CAAGVQETQYF
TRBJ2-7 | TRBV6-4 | CASSPDRGPTYEQYF
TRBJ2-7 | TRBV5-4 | CASSFSRDTYEQYF
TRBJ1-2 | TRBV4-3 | CASSQDTGGMNGYTF
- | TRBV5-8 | CASTTGTVTYEQYF
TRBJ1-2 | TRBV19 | CASSTPTGDYGYTF
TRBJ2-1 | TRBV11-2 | CASSLITTSRNEQFF
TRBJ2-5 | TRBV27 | CASRNAGGRGETQYF
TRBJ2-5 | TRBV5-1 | CASSWGGGQETQYF
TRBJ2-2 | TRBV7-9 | CASSLGANTGELFF
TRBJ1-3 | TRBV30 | CAWTRTGDGNTIYF
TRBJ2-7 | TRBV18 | CASSPQGGTASYEQYF
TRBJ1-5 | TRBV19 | CASQTGATHSAAQHF
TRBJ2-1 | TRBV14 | CASSQDLAGYNEQFF
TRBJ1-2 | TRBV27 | CASSAPGQPNYGYTF
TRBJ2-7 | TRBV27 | CASSSLLGGRGATYEQYF
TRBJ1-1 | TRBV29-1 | CSVLGQPNTEAFF
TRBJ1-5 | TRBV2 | CASRESGGMGKPQHF
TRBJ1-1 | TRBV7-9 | CASSYGSGGNTEAFF
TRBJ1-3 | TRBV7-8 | CASSVDTAGNTIYF
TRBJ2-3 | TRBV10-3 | CAIGEPGQADTQYF
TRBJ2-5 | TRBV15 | CATSSRTGQYF
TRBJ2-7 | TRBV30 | CAWSHGSSYEQYF
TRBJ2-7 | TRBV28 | CASTINGVYEQYF
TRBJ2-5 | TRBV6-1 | CASSGGGPQETQYF
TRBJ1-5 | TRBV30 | CAWSRSAEYSNQPQHF
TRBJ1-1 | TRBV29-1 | CSVVGQLNTEAFF
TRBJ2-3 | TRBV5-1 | CASSLDSLAGAKDTQYF
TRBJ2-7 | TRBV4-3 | CASSQDLRVGRAEQYF
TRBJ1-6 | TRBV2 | CASSELSRGLNSPLHF
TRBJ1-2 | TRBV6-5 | CASSYVRGGRGYTF
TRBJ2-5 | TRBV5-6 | CASSLEGQYQETQYF